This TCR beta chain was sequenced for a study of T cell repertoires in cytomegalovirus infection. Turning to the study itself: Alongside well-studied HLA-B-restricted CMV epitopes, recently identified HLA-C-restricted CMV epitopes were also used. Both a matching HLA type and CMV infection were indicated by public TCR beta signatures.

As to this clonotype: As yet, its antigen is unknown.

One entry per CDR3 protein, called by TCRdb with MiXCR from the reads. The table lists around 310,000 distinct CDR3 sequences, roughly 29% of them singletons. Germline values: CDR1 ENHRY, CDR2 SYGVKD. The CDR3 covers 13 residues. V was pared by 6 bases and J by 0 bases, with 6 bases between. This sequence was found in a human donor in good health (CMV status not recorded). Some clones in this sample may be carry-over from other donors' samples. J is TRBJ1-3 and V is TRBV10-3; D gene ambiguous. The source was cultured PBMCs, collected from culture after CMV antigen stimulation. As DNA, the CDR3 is TGTGCCATCAGCCCTAGCTCTGGAAACACCATATATTTT. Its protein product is CAISPSSGNTIYF.